This TCR beta chain was profiled in a study of identical twins. A universal primer site came from template switching; cDNA carried unique molecular identifiers. TCRdb fed the 5' RACE reads into MiXCR, producing one record per CDR3 protein. The sample lists around 450,000 distinct CDR3 sequences, approximately 14% occurring once. This clonotype was found many times. This same sample was also taken into another study, of yellow fever vaccine responses in identical twins.

Material: CD4+ T cells sorted from blood. This TCR was sampled from a woman younger than 30 in good health.

CDR3 in amino acids: CASSQASGRRTEQYF. CDR3 DNA sequence: TGCGCCAGCAGCCAGGCTAGCGGGAGAAGGACCGAGCAGTACTTC. The J gene is TRBJ2-7, the V gene TRBV4-1, with TRBD2 matching over 10 bases. This CDR3 is 15 amino acids long. J gave up 6 bases and V 3 bases, and 8 bases lay outside the gene matches. Germline V gene lookup returns CDR1 MGHRA and CDR2 YSYEKL.